This TCR beta chain comes out of a study of T cell responses to AZD1222 COVID-19 vaccine. Findings and limits, study-wide: Only six people who got AZD1222 tested seropositive at baseline. Donors were chiefly white British, with a greater number of females, and clonal diversity was perhaps underestimated. Repertoires were collected only later (after the peak T cell response had occurred).

Sequencing used immunoSEQ multiplex PCR; TCRdb keeps in-frame clones, though not all of them. The sample yields over 200,000 clones, roughly 94% seen once. The CDR3 covers 18 residues. V was pared by 3 bases and J by 1 base, with 10 bases of the junction left unmatched. CDR1 is MDHEN and CDR2 is SYDVKM in the germline V gene. A word on this clone: Its antigen is undetermined.

The TCR sequence derives from an adult who received the MenACWY meningococcal vaccine as a control. The chain employs TRBV28 and TRBJ1-5; 9 bases agree with TRBD1. The input for sequencing was peripheral blood, taken 28 days after the second dose of the MenACWY control vaccine. The chain's CDR3 is CASSFGTGPGLSNQPQHF. CDR3 sequence (DNA): TGTGCCAGCAGTTTTGGGACAGGGCCTGGTTTGAGCAATCAGCCCCAGCATTTT.